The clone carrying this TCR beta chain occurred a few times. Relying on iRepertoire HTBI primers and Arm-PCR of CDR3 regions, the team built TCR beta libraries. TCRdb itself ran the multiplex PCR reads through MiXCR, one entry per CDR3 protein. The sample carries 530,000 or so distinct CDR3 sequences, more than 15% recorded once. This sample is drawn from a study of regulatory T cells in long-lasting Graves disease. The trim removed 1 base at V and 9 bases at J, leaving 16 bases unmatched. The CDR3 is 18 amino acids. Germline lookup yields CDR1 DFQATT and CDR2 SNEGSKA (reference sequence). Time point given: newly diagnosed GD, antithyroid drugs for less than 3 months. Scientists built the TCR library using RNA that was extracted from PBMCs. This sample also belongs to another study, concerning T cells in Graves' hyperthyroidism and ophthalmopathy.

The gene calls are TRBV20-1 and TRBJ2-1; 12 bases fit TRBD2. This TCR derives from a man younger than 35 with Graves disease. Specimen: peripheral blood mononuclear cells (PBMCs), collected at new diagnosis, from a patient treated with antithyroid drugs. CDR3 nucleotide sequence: TGCAGTGCTAGAGGGACTAGCGGGGACCGGTGGGAAATGGGTGAGCAGTTCTTC. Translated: CSARGTSGDRWEMGEQFF.